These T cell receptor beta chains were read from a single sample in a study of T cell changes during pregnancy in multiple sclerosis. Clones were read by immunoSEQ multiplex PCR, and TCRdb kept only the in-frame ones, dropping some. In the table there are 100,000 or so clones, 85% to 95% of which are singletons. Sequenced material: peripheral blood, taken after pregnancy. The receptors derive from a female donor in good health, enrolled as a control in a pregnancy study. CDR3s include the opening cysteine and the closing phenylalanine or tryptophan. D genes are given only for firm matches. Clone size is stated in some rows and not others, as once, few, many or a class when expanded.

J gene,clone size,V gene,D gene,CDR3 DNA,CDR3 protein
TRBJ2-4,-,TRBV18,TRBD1,TGTGCCAGCTCACCCCGGGACAGAGAAAACATTCAGTACTTC,CASSPRDRENIQYF
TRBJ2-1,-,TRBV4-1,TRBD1,TGCGCCAGCAGCCACTTCACCGGGACAGCTTACAATGAGCAGTTCTTC,CASSHFTGTAYNEQFF
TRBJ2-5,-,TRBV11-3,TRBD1,TGTGCCAGCAGCTCGGGACAGGGGACCATTGGGGGGGAGACCCAGTACTTC,CASSSGQGTIGGETQYF
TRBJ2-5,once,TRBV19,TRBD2,TGTGCCAGTAGTACCGGACTAGCGGGAGAGGTTGGTGAGACCCAGTACTTC,CASSTGLAGEVGETQYF
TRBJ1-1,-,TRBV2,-,TGTGCCAGTCGGGGGGAAATGAACACTGAAGCTTTCTTT,CASRGEMNTEAFF
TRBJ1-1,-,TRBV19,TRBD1,TGTGCCAGTAGTCCATACAGGGGCGAACGGCGGACTGAAGCTTTCTTT,CASSPYRGERRTEAFF
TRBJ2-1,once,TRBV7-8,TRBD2,TGTGCCAGCAGCTTTGCTAGCGGCGCCGGCAATGAGCAGTTCTTC,CASSFASGAGNEQFF
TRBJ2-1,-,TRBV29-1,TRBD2,TGCAGCGTTGGTCCCGCGGGAGGGGACGATGAGCAGTTCTTC,CSVGPAGGDDEQFF
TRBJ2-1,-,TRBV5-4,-,TGTGCCACCTCCCCACAGGGACCTGGGGCCTACAATGAGCAGTTCTTC,CATSPQGPGAYNEQFF
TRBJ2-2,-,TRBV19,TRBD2,TGTGCCTCAAGGCTAGCGGGGCACACCGGGGAGCTGTTTTTT,CASRLAGHTGELFF
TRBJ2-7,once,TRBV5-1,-,TGCGCCAGCAGCTTGGGGGCCGACGGTCGCCGCTACGAGCAGTACTTC,CASSLGADGRRYEQYF
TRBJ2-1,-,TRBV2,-,TGTGCCAGCAGTGATGCAGGGGAAGAATACAATGAGCAGTTCTTC,CASSDAGEEYNEQFF
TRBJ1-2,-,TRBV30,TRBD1,TGTGCCGGAACTGGACAGGTCTATGGCTACACCTTC,CAGTGQVYGYTF
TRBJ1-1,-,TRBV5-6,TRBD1,TGTGCCAGCAGCGCACAGGGGATCACTGAAGCTTTCTTT,CASSAQGITEAFF
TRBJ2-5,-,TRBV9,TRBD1,TGTGCCAGCAGCGTAGAGGGGGCGGGAGAGACCCAGTACTTC,CASSVEGAGETQYF
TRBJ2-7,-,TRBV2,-,TGTGCCAGCAGGATAGCGGAATACGAGCAGTACTTC,CASRIAEYEQYF
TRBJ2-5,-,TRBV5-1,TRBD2,TGCGCCAGCAGCTCGGGACTAGCGGGATTCCCGGCAGAGACCCAGTACTTC,CASSSGLAGFPAETQYF
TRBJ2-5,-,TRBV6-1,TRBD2,TGTGCCAGCAGTGAAGGGATAGCGGGAGGGCCCTGGGAGACCCAGTACTTC,CASSEGIAGGPWETQYF
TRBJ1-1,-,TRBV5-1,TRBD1,TGCGCCAGCAGCCTCACAGGGGGGCTGAACACTGAAGCTTTCTTT,CASSLTGGLNTEAFF
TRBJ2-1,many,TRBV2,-,TGTGCCAGCAGTGAATCAGGGTTCGATGAGCAGTTCTTC,CASSESGFDEQFF
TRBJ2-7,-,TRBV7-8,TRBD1,TGTGCCAGCAGCTCAAAAGGACAGGGGTATTACGAGCAGTACTTC,CASSSKGQGYYEQYF
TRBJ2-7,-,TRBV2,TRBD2,TGTGCCAGCAGTGAGTATCGACTAGCGGGAAACGAGCAGTACTTC,CASSEYRLAGNEQYF
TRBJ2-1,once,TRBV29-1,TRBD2,TGCAGCGTCGGACTAGCGGGAGTCTCCTACAATGAGCAGTTCTTC,CSVGLAGVSYNEQFF
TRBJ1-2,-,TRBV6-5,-,TGTGCCAGCAGTTACTCCACGAATGACAGAGGTGGCTACACCTTC,CASSYSTNDRGGYTF
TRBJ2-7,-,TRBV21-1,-,-,CASSNWGGGSYEQYF
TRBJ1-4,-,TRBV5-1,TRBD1,TGCGCCAGCAGCCCGACAGGGCCAAATGAAAAACTGTTTTTT,CASSPTGPNEKLFF
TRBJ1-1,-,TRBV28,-,TGTGCCAGCAGTTTACAAACGAACTACGAAGCTTTCTTT,CASSLQTNYEAFF
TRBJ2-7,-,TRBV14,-,TGTGCCAGCAGCCAAGCTTTGGCCGAGCAGTACTTC,CASSQALAEQYF
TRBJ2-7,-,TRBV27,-,TGTGCCAGCCGCTATCTAGTTAGTTCATCCGAGCAGTACTTC,CASRYLVSSSEQYF
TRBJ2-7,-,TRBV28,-,TGTGCCAGCACCCGGGCCGGGAAAACGTCCTACGAGCAGTACTTC,CASTRAGKTSYEQYF
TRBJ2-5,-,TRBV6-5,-,TGTGCCAGCAGTCCCCGCGCTTCGGGAGAGCAGTACTTC,CASSPRASGEQYF
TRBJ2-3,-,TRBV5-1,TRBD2,TGCGCCAGCAGCTTACTAGCGGGAGAAACAGATACGCAGTATTTT,CASSLLAGETDTQYF
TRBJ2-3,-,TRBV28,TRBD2,TGTGCCAGCAGTTTAGAACGGGAGGACCCTAGCACAGATACGCAGTATTTT,CASSLEREDPSTDTQYF
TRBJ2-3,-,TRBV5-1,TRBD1,TGCGCCAGCAGCTTGCCACAGGGGCTTACGCAGTATTTT,CASSLPQGLTQYF
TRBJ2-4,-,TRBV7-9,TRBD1,TGTGCCAGCAGCCACGGACAGGGGGGGACCAAAAACATTCAGTACTTC,CASSHGQGGTKNIQYF
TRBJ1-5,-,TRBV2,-,TGTGCCAGCAGTGTCGAGAGGTCCAATCGTCCCCAGCATTTT,CASSVERSNRPQHF
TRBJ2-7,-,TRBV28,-,TGTGCCAGTACCAGGGGCGTCCTGGAGCAGTACTTC,CASTRGVLEQYF
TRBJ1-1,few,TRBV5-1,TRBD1,TGCGCCAGCAGCTTGGTGACAGGGCAGGCTGAAGCTTTCTTT,CASSLVTGQAEAFF
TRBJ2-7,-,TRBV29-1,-,TGCAGCGTGCCAAGGACAGACGAGAGCTCCTACGAGCAGTACTTC,CSVPRTDESSYEQYF
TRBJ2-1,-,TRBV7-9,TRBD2,TGTGCCAGCAGCCAGGGACTAAAAAACAATGAGCAGTTCTTC,CASSQGLKNNEQFF
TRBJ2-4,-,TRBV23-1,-,TGCGCCAGCAACCGTGAAAATGGACAATCCAAAAACATTCAGTACTTC,CASNRENGQSKNIQYF